Below are 32 T cell receptor beta chains sequenced from a single sample in a study of cytomegalovirus exposure and HLA in healthy donors. The PCR was carried out with 60 Vbeta primers and 13 Jbeta primers. TCRdb's table, derived via immunoSEQ multiplex PCR, lists solely in-frame clones and lacks some. The sample data list approximately 110,000 clones. Sequencing input: PBMCs. These receptors were obtained from a man in his forties or fifties in good health and CMV-seronegative.

This rearrangement joins TRBV11-2 to TRBJ1-2, with TRBD1 matching over 9 bases. CDR1 and CDR2 (germline): SGHAT, FQNNGV. Trimming took 0 bases from V and 5 from J; bases not matched to a gene: 10. The CDR3 contains 17 residues. The CDR3 DNA follows: TGTGCCAGCAGCTTAGAGGGTGGACAGGGGAAGGTATATGGCTACACCTTC. The encoded protein is CASSLEGGQGKVYGYTF.

V usage is TRBV19 and J usage is TRBJ2-5; 9 bases map to TRBD1. CDR1 is LNHDA, CDR2 SQIVND, per germline (reference sequence). V lost 7 bases to trimming and J lost 2 bases; unmatched junction nucleotides: 5. The CDR3 loop spans 14 amino acids. CDR3 DNA sequence: TGTGCCAGTACCATGACAGGGGGGCAAGAGACCCAGTACTTC. Its translation: CASTMTGGQETQYF.

V usage is TRBV15 and J usage is TRBJ2-5, with TRBD1 identical over 7 bases. Unmatched junction bases numbered 7, after V lost 0 bases and J lost 6 bases. The CDR3 length is 15 residues. CDR1 and CDR2 (germline): LNHNV, YYDKDF (reference sequence). The CDR3 DNA follows: TGTGCCACCAGCAGAGACCTAAGACAGGGCCAGACCCAGTACTTC. It translates to CATSRDLRQGQTQYF. The whole variable domain, remainder taken from reference TRBV15 and TRBJ2-5, is DAMVIQNPRYQVTQFGKPVTLSCSQTLNHNVMYWYQQKSSQAPKLLFHYYDKDFNNEADTPDNFQSRRPNTSFCFLDIRSPGLGDTAMYLCATSRDLRQGQTQYFGPGTRLLVL.

The chain combines TRBV9 with TRBJ2-1, with 9 positions matching TRBD2. The length of the CDR3 is 13 residues. V lost 0 bases to trimming and J lost 16 bases; unmatched junction nucleotides: 8. Germline CDR1 is SGDLS and CDR2 is YYNGEE. CDR3 DNA sequence: TGTGCCAGCAGCGTAGTGGCGGGAGGGCCGAATTTCTTC. It translates to CASSVVAGGPNFF.

This chain connects TRBV25-1 to TRBJ1-1; TRBD1 matches at 8 bases. Germline CDR1 MGHDK, CDR2 SYGVNS. There are 18 residues in the CDR3. V lost 0 bases to trimming and J lost 0 bases; unmatched junction nucleotides: 9. CDR3 nucleotides: TGTGCCAGCAGTGAATATAAGGGGGGACAGGTCATGAACACTGAAGCTTTCTTT. Its protein is CASSEYKGGQVMNTEAFF.

The chain has TRBV10-3 and TRBJ2-2; 7 bases map to TRBD2. The CDR3 is 15 amino acids. Germline V gives CDR1 ENHRY, CDR2 SYGVKD. V was pared by 6 bases and J by 0 bases, with 4 bases of the junction left unmatched. This CDR3 reads CAISSSGANTGELFF. In DNA form, the CDR3 reads TGTGCCATCAGCTCTAGCGGAGCGAACACCGGGGAGCTGTTTTTT.

V gene TRBV7-2 combines with J gene TRBJ2-5, with a weak D call TRBD2 (6 bases). This CDR3 has 14 residues. Trimming removed 0 bases from V and 7 bases from J, with 12 bases in between. The germline gives CDR1 SGHTA, CDR2 FQGNSA. CDR3 region: CASSLAATAGTQYF. CDR3 nucleotides: TGTGCCAGCAGCTTAGCGGCGACAGCGGGGACCCAGTACTTC. The entire variable domain, with the rest obtained from reference TRBV7-2 and TRBJ2-5, is as follows: GAGVSQSPSNKVTEKGKDVELRCDPISGHTALYWYRQSLGQGLEFLIYFQGNSAPDKSGLPSDRFSAERTGGSVSTLTIQRTQQEDSAVYLCASSLAATAGTQYFGPGTRLLVL.

A remark on this clone: Its ends do not fully match the called genes, so a read error is possible. This chain connects TRBV28 to TRBJ2-3; 9 bases map to TRBD2. Germline-derived CDR1 and CDR2 are MDHEN and SYDVKM. This CDR3 contains 14 residues. The CDR3, as DNA: TGTGCCAGCAGGGGCGGGACTAGCAAAGATACGCAGTATTTT. Residues: CASRGGTSKDTQYF.

This chain links TRBV6-1 with TRBJ1-2, with D hard to call. This CDR3 is built from 14 residues. V was pared by 2 bases and J by 4 bases, with 11 bases between. Germline-derived CDR1 and CDR2 are MNHNS and SASEGT. CDR3 sequence (DNA): TGTGCCAGCAGTGAAAGTCACCTCGGCTATGGCTACACCTTC. Amino acids: CASSESHLGYGYTF.

The chain recombines TRBV7-9 with TRBJ2-7, with TRBD1 as a possible D gene (6 bases). The CDR3 is 14 residues long. The V gene lost 1 base and the J gene lost 3 bases, with 10 bases spanning the gap. Germline V gene data show CDR1 as SEHNR and CDR2 as FQNEAQ (reference sequence). DNA of the CDR3: TGTGCCAGCAGCTTAGGGGCAGGGGACTACGAGCAGTACTTC. This encodes CASSLGAGDYEQYF. Full variable domain (rest looked up from reference TRBV7-9 and TRBJ2-7): DTGVSQNPRHKITKRGQNVTFRCDPISEHNRLYWYRQTLGQGPEFLTYFQNEAQLEKSRLLSDRFSAERPKGSFSTLEIQRTEQGDSAMYLCASSLGAGDYEQYFGPGTRLTVT.

The V gene is TRBV30, the J gene TRBJ2-7; a possible D gene is TRBD2 (5 bases). The V end lost 5 bases, the J end lost 6 bases, and 20 bases lay between the germline ends. CDR1 GTSNPN and CDR2 SVGIG come from the germline V gene (reference sequence). This CDR3 has 14 residues. The CDR3 bases are TGTGCCTGGGAGGGCCCAAAAGCATCGTTCGAGCAGTACTTC. Its protein is CAWEGPKASFEQYF. Using reference TRBV30 and TRBJ2-7 for the parts outside the CDR3, the full variable domain is SQTIHQWPATLVQPVGSPLSLECTVEGTSNPNLYWYRQAAGRGLQLLFYSVGIGQISSEVPQNLSASRPQDRQFILSSKKLLLSDSGFYLCAWEGPKASFEQYFGPGTRLTVT.

The chain is built from TRBV5-1 and TRBJ2-7, with a weak D call TRBD1 (5 bases). The CDR3 has 13 residues. V gave up 6 bases and J gave up 0 bases, with 10 bases separating them. Germline loops: CDR1 SGHRS, CDR2 YFSETQ. The CDR3, as DNA: TGCGCCAGCAAGCAAGGGGCCTCCTACGAGCAGTACTTC. Translated, it gives CASKQGASYEQYF.

V usage is TRBV7-9 and J usage is TRBJ1-2, with a weak D call TRBD1 (5 bases). The V end lost 3 bases, the J end lost 8 bases, and 13 bases lay between the germline ends. The CDR3 has 13 residues. Germline lookup yields CDR1 SEHNR and CDR2 FQNEAQ (reference sequence). The CDR3 region has the DNA TGTGCCAGCAGCTTCGACAGCCTCGGAGGCTACACCTTC. Residues: CASSFDSLGGYTF.

The chain is built from TRBV11-3 and TRBJ2-3, with D unclear. The CDR3 spans 14 residues. V gave up 3 bases and J gave up 1 base, with 8 bases separating them. CDR1 and CDR2 (germline): SGHNT, YENEEA. The CDR3 DNA follows: TGTGCCAGCAGCTTTGAAGGAGGCACAGATACGCAGTATTTT. Translating gives CASSFEGGTDTQYF.

The chain couples TRBV28 to TRBJ1-2; unclear D gene. This CDR3 has 13 residues. The germline V gene encodes CDR1 MDHEN and CDR2 SYDVKM. V was trimmed by 7 bases and J by 5 bases, leaving 14 bases between them. The CDR3 DNA is TGTGCCAGCACTGCGGAGGGCCGGTATGGCTACACCTTC. It encodes CASTAEGRYGYTF.

The V gene is TRBV11-3, the J gene TRBJ2-7; 8 bases are a match to TRBD2. The CDR3 consists of 14 residues. The germline V gene encodes CDR1 SGHNT and CDR2 YENEEA. V was pared by 8 bases and J by 5 bases, with 11 bases of the junction left unmatched. The CDR3 loop is CASGPGLGFDEQYF. The CDR3 DNA reads TGTGCCAGCGGCCCGGGACTAGGGTTCGACGAGCAGTACTTC.

The V call is TRBV6-5, the J call TRBJ1-3; 10 nucleotides line up with TRBD1. Germline V gene data show CDR1 as MNHEY and CDR2 as SVGAGI. The trim removed 4 bases at V and 2 bases at J, leaving 5 bases unmatched. There are 16 residues in the CDR3. The CDR3: CASSSTTGGTGNTIYF. The CDR3 nucleotides read TGTGCCAGCAGTTCCACGACAGGGGGCACTGGAAACACCATATATTTT.

The gene calls are TRBV5-1 and TRBJ2-2, with D possibly TRBD1 on 5 matching bases. Trimming pared 3 bases from V and 0 bases from J, leaving 12 bases between. The germline CDR1 and CDR2 sequences are SGHRS and YFSETQ. CDR3 length: 16 residues. DNA for the CDR3: TGCGCCAGCAGCTCGATGACAGATCCGAACACCGGGGAGCTGTTTTTT. This sequence encodes CASSSMTDPNTGELFF.

The rearrangement uses TRBV7-3 and TRBJ2-2; D is unclear. Germline CDR1 is SGHTA and CDR2 is FQGTGA. This CDR3 region has 14 residues. V gave up 2 bases and J gave up 9 bases, with 13 bases separating them. DNA of the CDR3: TGTGCCAGCAGCTTAGTGGCAGGCGTGAGGGAGCTGTTTTTT. This gives the protein CASSLVAGVRELFF.

The genes are TRBV5-4 and TRBJ2-7; 11 bases are a match to TRBD1. The V gene end was trimmed by 4 bases and the J gene end by 1 base; junction bases not matched to a gene: 7. The CDR3 length is 16 residues. Germline CDR1 and CDR2: SGHNT and YYREEE (reference sequence). The CDR3 spells CASSLKGQGASYEQYF. The CDR3 nucleotides read TGTGCCAGCAGCCTGAAAGGACAGGGGGCTTCCTACGAGCAGTACTTC.

The chain is built from TRBV5-1 and TRBJ2-3, with 16 bases aligning to TRBD2. The CDR3 totals 18 residues. The J segment lost 5 bases and the V segment lost 0 bases, leaving 6 bases of the junction unmatched. The germline gives CDR1 SGHRS, CDR2 YFSETQ. In DNA form, the CDR3 reads TGCGCCAGCAGCTTGGAGGGACTAGCGGGAGGGTTTAGAGATACGCAGTATTTT. Protein: CASSLEGLAGGFRDTQYF.

The chain employs TRBV30 and TRBJ2-1; 9 bases are shared with TRBD1. Germline V gene sequence: CDR1 GTSNPN, CDR2 SVGIG (reference sequence). The CDR3 contains 12 residues. The junction had 5 bases not matched to a gene; V was cut back by 8 bases and J by 6 bases. CDR3 loop: CAGTGRGNEQFF. The CDR3 coding sequence is TGTGCCGGGACAGGGCGGGGCAATGAGCAGTTCTTC.

This chain connects TRBV5-4 to TRBJ2-7; 8 nucleotides align to TRBD1. The CDR3 runs 15 residues. Per germline, CDR1 SGHNT and CDR2 YYREEE (reference sequence). Trimming removed 0 bases from V and 4 bases from J; junction bases left unmatched: 6. The CDR3 DNA follows: TGTGCCAGCAGCTTGGGCGGGACAGGAGGTTACGAGCAGTACTTC. Amino acids: CASSLGGTGGYEQYF.

With respect to this clone: Other DNA variants within this sample encode the same CDR3. This chain joins TRBV2 and TRBJ1-2, with 8 bases aligning to TRBD1. Germline V gives CDR1 SNHLY, CDR2 FYNNEI. V trimming: 6 bases; J trimming: 3 bases; junction bases outside the gene matches: 6. CDR3 size: 14 residues. CDR3 coding DNA: TGTGCCAGCAGCCGTCAGGGGGCGGACTATGGCTACACCTTC. It is translated as CASSRQGADYGYTF.

The chain uses TRBV7-9 and TRBJ2-3, with 10 bases matching TRBD2. Looked up from germline, CDR1 is SEHNR and CDR2 is FQNEAQ (reference sequence). Germline trimming cut 4 bases from V and 6 bases from J; bases unmatched to any gene: 7. The CDR3 spans 15 residues. The CDR3 is CASSSAGGPSDTQYF. The DNA of the CDR3 is TGTGCCAGCAGCTCAGCGGGAGGGCCCTCTGATACGCAGTATTTT. Full variable domain (remainder filled in from reference TRBV7-9 and TRBJ2-3): DTGVSQNPRHKITKRGQNVTFRCDPISEHNRLYWYRQTLGQGPEFLTYFQNEAQLEKSRLLSDRFSAERPKGSFSTLEIQRTEQGDSAMYLCASSSAGGPSDTQYFGPGTRLTVL.

The chain has TRBV9 and TRBJ1-1; 9 positions match TRBD1. The ends lost 0 bases at V and 3 bases at J; junction bases unmatched: 0. CDR1 SGDLS and CDR2 YYNGEE come from the germline V gene. This CDR3 region has 14 residues. The DNA for the CDR3 is TGTGCCAGCAGCGTAGGGACAGGGGACACTGAAGCTTTCTTT. Translated, it gives CASSVGTGDTEAFF.

The J gene is TRBJ2-3, the V gene TRBV5-1; 8 bases map to TRBD1. This CDR3 has 16 residues. Germline lookup yields CDR1 SGHRS and CDR2 YFSETQ. Losses at the gene ends were 4 bases for V and 5 bases for J; bases not matched to a gene: 12. In DNA, the CDR3 is TGCGCCAGCAGCCCCGAAGGACAGGGAGGAGGAGATACGCAGTATTTT. This codes for CASSPEGQGGGDTQYF. Together with reference TRBV5-1 and TRBJ2-3, the CDR3 gives the full variable domain: KAGVTQTPRYLIKTRGQQVTLSCSPISGHRSVSWYQQTPGQGLQFLFEYFSETQRNKGNFPGRFSGRQFSNSRSEMNVSTLELGDSALYLCASSPEGQGGGDTQYFGPGTRLTVL.

This chain joins TRBV11-2 and TRBJ2-1; 11 positions match TRBD2. Germline CDR1 and CDR2: SGHAT and FQNNGV. V shed 4 bases, J shed 3 bases, and the junction held 5 bases outside the gene matches. The CDR3 is 16 amino acids. This chain's CDR3 is CASSSRLAGFYNEQFF. CDR3 bases: TGTGCCAGCAGCTCCCGACTAGCGGGATTCTACAATGAGCAGTTCTTC.

The chain uses TRBV6-1 and TRBJ2-3; 8 bases match TRBD2. Germline V gene data show CDR1 as MNHNS and CDR2 as SASEGT. The CDR3 totals 13 residues. Trimming cost V 6 bases and J 1 base; bases outside gene matches: 0. This CDR3 reads CASRTSGTDTQYF. In DNA, the CDR3 is TGTGCCAGCAGGACTAGCGGCACAGATACGCAGTATTTT.

This rearrangement joins TRBV11-3 to TRBJ2-1, with TRBD2 matching over 8 bases. The ends lost 3 bases at V and 0 bases at J; junction bases unmatched: 10. The germline V gene has CDR1 SGHNT and CDR2 YENEEA. This CDR3 is built from 18 residues. CDR3 sequence: CASSLLREGQSSYNEQFF. DNA for the CDR3: TGTGCCAGCAGCTTGTTACGGGAGGGTCAAAGCTCCTACAATGAGCAGTTCTTC.

This chain's CDR3 is CAWSQDRADTQYF. The CDR3, as DNA: TGTGCCTGGAGTCAAGACAGGGCAGATACGCAGTATTTT. The chain links TRBV30 to TRBJ2-3; 7 positions match TRBD1. CDR3 length equals 13 residues. Looked up from germline, CDR1 is GTSNPN and CDR2 is SVGIG (reference sequence). J lost 4 bases, V lost 2 bases, and 3 bases had no gene match.

This chain links TRBV5-1 with TRBJ2-7; 7 nucleotides agree with TRBD1. The length of the CDR3 is 14 residues. Germline V lookup: CDR1 SGHRS, CDR2 YFSETQ. V lost 4 bases, J lost 2 bases, and 6 bases stayed unmatched. The CDR3: CASSTRQGAYEQYF. The DNA of the CDR3 is TGCGCCAGCAGCACCCGACAGGGAGCCTACGAGCAGTACTTC.